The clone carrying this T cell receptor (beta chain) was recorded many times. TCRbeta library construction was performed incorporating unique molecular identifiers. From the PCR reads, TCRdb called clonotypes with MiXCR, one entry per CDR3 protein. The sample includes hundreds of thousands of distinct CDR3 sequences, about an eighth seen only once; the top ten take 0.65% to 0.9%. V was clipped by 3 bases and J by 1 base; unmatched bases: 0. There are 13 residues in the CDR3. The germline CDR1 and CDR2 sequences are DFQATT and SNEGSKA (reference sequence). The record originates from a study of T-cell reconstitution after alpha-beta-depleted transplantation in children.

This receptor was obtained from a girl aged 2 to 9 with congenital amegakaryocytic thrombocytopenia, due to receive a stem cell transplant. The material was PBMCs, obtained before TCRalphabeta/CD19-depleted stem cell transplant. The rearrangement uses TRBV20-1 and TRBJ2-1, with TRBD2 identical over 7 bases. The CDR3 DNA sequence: TGCAGTGCTAGCGGGAGGTCCTACAATGAGCAGTTCTTC. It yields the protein CSASGRSYNEQFF.